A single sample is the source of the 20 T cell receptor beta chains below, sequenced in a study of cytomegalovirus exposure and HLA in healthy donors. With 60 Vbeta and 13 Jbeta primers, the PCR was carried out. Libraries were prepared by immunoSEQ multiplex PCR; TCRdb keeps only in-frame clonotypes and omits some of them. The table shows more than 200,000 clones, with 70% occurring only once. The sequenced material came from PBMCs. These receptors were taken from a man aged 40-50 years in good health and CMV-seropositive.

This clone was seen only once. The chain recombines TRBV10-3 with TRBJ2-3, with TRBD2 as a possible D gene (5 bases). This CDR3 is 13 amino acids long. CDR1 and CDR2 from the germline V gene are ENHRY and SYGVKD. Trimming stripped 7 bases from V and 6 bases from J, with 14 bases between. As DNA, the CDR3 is TGTGCCATCATGAACGGGATGTCCGATACGCAGTATTTT. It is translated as CAIMNGMSDTQYF.

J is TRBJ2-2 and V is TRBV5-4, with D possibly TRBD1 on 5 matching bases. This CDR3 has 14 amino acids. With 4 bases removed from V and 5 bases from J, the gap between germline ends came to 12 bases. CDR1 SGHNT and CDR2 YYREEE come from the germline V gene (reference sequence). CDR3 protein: CASSPWQGTGELFF. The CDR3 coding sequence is TGTGCCAGCAGCCCGTGGCAGGGAACCGGGGAGCTGTTTTTT.

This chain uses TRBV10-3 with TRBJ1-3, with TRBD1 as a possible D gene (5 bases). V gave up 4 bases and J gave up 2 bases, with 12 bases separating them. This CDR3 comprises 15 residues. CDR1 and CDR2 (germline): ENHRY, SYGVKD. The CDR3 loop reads CAISGQGLPGNTIYF. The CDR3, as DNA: TGTGCCATCAGTGGGCAGGGTCTCCCTGGAAACACCATATATTTT.

The CDR3 loop is CASILDTNEQFF. CDR3 nucleotide sequence: TGTGCCAGCATTCTGGACACCAATGAGCAGTTCTTC. The chain is built from TRBV6-1 and TRBJ2-1; the D gene is possibly TRBD1 (5 bases). Germline V gives CDR1 MNHNS, CDR2 SASEGT. Trimming removed 7 bases at V and 6 bases at J, with 10 bases between. The CDR3 runs to 12 residues.

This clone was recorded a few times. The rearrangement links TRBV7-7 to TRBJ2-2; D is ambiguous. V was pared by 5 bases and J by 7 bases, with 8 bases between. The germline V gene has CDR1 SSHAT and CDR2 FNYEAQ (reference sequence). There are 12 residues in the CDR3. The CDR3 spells CASSKSGGELFF. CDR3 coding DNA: TGTGCCAGCAGCAAGAGTGGCGGGGAGCTGTTTTTT.

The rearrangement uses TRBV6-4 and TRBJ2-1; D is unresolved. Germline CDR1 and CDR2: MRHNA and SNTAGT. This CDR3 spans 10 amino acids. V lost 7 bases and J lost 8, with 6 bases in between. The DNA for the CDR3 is TGTGCCAGCACCGTCGATGAGCAGTTCTTC. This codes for CASTVDEQFF.

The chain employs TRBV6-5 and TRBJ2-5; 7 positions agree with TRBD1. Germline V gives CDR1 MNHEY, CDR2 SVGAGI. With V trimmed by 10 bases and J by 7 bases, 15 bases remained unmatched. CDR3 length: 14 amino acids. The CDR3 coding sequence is TGTGCCACCTCATGGGGGACAGACCTTGGGACCCAGTACTTC. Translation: CATSWGTDLGTQYF.

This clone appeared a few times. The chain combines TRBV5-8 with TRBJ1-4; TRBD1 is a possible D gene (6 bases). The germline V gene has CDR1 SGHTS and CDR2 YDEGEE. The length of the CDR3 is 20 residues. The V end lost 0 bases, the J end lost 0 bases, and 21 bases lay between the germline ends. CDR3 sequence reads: CASSLEFLTGRGATNEKLFF. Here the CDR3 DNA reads TGTGCCAGCAGCTTGGAGTTCTTGACAGGCAGAGGGGCAACTAATGAAAAACTGTTTTTT.

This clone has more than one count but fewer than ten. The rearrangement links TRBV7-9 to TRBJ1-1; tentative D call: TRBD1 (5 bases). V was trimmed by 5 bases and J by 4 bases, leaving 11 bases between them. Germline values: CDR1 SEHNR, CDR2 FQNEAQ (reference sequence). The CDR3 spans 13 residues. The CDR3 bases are TGTGCCAGCAGCCGAGACAGAGCCACTGAAGCTTTCTTT. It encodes CASSRDRATEAFF.

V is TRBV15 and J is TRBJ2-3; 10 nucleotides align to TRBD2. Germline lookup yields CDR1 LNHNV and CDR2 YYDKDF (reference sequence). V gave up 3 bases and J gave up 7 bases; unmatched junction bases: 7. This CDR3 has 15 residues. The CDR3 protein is CATSSERGGVNTQYF. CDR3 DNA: TGTGCCACCAGCAGTGAGCGGGGGGGCGTTAATACGCAGTATTTT. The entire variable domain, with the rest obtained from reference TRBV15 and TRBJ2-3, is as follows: DAMVIQNPRYQVTQFGKPVTLSCSQTLNHNVMYWYQQKSSQAPKLLFHYYDKDFNNEADTPDNFQSRRPNTSFCFLDIRSPGLGDTAMYLCATSSERGGVNTQYFGPGTRLTVL.

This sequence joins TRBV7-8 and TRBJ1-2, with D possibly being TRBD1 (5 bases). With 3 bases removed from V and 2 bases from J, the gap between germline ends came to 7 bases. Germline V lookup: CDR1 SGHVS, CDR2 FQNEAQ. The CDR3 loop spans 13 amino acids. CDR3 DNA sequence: TGTGCCAGCAGCTTGGGGGGGAACTATGGCTACACCTTC. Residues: CASSLGGNYGYTF.

The CDR3 DNA follows: TGTGCCAGCAGCGTGTCAGGGCAGGGGGCAGGGGAGCAGTACTTC. This gives the protein CASSVSGQGAGEQYF. The chain recombines TRBV11-2 with TRBJ2-7; TRBD1 matches 8 bases. Germline CDR1 reads SGHAT; CDR2 reads FQNNGV. The CDR3 has 15 residues. V lost 5 bases to trimming and J lost 7 bases; unmatched junction nucleotides: 13.

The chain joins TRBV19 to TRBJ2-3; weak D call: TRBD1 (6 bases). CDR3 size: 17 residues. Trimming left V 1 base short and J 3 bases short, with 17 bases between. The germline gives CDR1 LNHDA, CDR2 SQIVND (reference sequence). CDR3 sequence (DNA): TGTGCCAGTAGTATAGGAATGGGGGCAGGCATAACAGATACGCAGTATTTT. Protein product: CASSIGMGAGITDTQYF.

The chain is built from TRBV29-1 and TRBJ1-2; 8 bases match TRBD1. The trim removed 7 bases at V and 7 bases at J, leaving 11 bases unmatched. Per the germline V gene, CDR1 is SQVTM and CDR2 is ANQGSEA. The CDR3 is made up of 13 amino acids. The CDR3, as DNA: TGCAGCGATCACCTTGGACAGGGTGGTGGCTACACCTTC. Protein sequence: CSDHLGQGGGYTF.

As DNA, the CDR3 is TGTGCCAGCAGCTTTGGGACAGGGGCAAATTCACCCCTCCACTTT. It yields the protein CASSFGTGANSPLHF. The chain couples TRBV5-8 to TRBJ1-6, with 10 bases lining up with TRBD1. Germline-derived CDR1 and CDR2 are SGHTS and YDEGEE. This CDR3 comprises 15 residues. The ends lost 2 bases at V and 7 bases at J; junction bases unmatched: 3.

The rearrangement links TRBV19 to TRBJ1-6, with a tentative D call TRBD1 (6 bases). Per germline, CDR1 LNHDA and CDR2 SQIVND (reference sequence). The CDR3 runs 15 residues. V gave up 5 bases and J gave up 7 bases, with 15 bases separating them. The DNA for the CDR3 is TGTGCCAGTAGTCGTACCGGGACACAAAATTCACCCCTCCACTTT. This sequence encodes CASSRTGTQNSPLHF.

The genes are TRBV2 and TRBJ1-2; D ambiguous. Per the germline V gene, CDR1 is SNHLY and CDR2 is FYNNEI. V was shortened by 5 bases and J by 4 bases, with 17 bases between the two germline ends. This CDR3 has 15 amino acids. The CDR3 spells CASSLSRTLSYGYTF. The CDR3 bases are TGTGCCAGCAGTTTAAGTCGGACTCTCAGCTATGGCTACACCTTC. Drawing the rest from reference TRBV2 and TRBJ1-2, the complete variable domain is EPEVTQTPSHQVTQMGQEVILRCVPISNHLYFYWYRQILGQKVEFLVSFYNNEISEKSEIFDDQFSVERPDGSNFTLKIRSTKLEDSAMYFCASSLSRTLSYGYTFGSGTRLTVV.

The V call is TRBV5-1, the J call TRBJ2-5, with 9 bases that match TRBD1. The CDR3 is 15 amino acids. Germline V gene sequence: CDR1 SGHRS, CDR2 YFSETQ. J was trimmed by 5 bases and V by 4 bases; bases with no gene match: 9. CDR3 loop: CASSPGQGSRETQYF. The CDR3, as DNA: TGCGCCAGCAGCCCGGGACAGGGAAGTAGGGAGACCCAGTACTTC.

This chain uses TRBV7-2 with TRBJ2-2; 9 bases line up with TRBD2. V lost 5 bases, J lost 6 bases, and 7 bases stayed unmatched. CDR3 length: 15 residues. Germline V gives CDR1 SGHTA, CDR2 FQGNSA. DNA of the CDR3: TGTGCCAGCAGCCTCCGGACTAGCGTGGCCGGGGAGCTGTTTTTT. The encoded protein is CASSLRTSVAGELFF.

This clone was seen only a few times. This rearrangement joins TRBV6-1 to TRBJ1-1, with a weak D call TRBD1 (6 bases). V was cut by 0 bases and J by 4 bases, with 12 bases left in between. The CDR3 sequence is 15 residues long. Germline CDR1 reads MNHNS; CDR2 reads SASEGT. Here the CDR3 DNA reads TGTGCCAGCAGTGAAGCGTACAGGGTGGCCACTGAAGCTTTCTTT. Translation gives CASSEAYRVATEAFF.